This T cell receptor (beta chain) was recovered during a study of cytomegalovirus exposure and HLA in healthy donors. PCR employed 60 Vbeta and 13 Jbeta primers. Some clones are missing from TCRdb's copy, which holds only in-frame ones; the method was immunoSEQ multiplex PCR. The data show roughly 190,000 clones, about four fifths seen once. The CDR3 consists of 12 residues. Germline V gene lookup returns CDR1 MDHEN and CDR2 SYDVKM. The V end lost 10 bases, the J end lost 2 bases, and 12 bases lay between the germline ends. The receptor's source is a man aged 18-30 years in good health and CMV-seronegative. Sequencing was done on a sample of PBMCs. The chain couples TRBV28 to TRBJ2-7, with a weak D call TRBD2 (6 bases). CDR3 DNA sequence: TGTGCCATGTCGGGAGTGGCCTACGAGCAGTACTTC. Its protein is CAMSGVAYEQYF.